A selection of T cell receptor beta chains follows, all from one sample in a study of shared clonotypes between healthy human individuals. Assay used: immunoSEQ multiplex PCR; TCRdb lists only in-frame clones, some missing. The repertoire holds hundreds of thousands of clones, 95% to 97% seen once, with 0.05% to 0.07% in the top ten. Sample: naive CD4+ T cells sorted from blood. The receptors were gathered from a woman in her 30s in good health. CDR3s include the opening cysteine and the closing phenylalanine or tryptophan. Fields, in order: D gene, J gene, V gene, clone size, CDR3 DNA, CDR3 protein. The D gene is left open where the match is weak. The listing skips clone size in some rows; elsewhere it reads once, few, many or a size class.

d_call: -; j_call: TRBJ2-2; v_call: TRBV12-5; clone_size: -; cdr3_nt: TGTGCTAGTGGTTTGGTAAATTACAGAGCGAACACCGGGGAGCTGTTTTTT; cdr3_aa: CASGLVNYRANTGELFF
d_call: -; j_call: TRBJ2-5; v_call: TRBV11-3; clone_size: -; cdr3_nt: TGTGCCAGCAGCTTAGCCGGGACAAACCAAGAGACCCAGTACTTC; cdr3_aa: CASSLAGTNQETQYF
d_call: TRBD1; j_call: TRBJ1-5; v_call: TRBV28; clone_size: -; cdr3_nt: TGTGCCAGCAGTCCGATGGACAGGGATTATCAGCCCCAGCATTTT; cdr3_aa: CASSPMDRDYQPQHF
d_call: TRBD1; j_call: TRBJ2-6; v_call: TRBV5-1; clone_size: -; cdr3_nt: TGCGCCAGCAGCTTTGGGTCCGGGGACAGCTCTGGGGCCAACGTCCTGACTTTC; cdr3_aa: CASSFGSGDSSGANVLTF
d_call: -; j_call: TRBJ2-7; v_call: TRBV4-1; clone_size: -; cdr3_nt: TGCGCCAGCAGCAGAGCAACAGACAGTTCCTACGAGCAGTACTTC; cdr3_aa: CASSRATDSSYEQYF
d_call: -; j_call: TRBJ2-5; v_call: TRBV5-1; clone_size: -; cdr3_nt: TGCGCCAGCAGGCGATCGGAGGGCTCGGAGACCCAGTACTTC; cdr3_aa: CASRRSEGSETQYF
d_call: -; j_call: TRBJ2-2; v_call: TRBV6-5; clone_size: -; cdr3_nt: TGTGCCAGCAGTTACTCATCGGTCACCGGGGAGCTGTTTTTT; cdr3_aa: CASSYSSVTGELFF
d_call: -; j_call: TRBJ1-5; v_call: TRBV19; clone_size: -; cdr3_nt: TGTGCCAGTAGCATATCGAGGGGGATTTATCAGCCCCAGCATTTT; cdr3_aa: CASSISRGIYQPQHF
d_call: -; j_call: TRBJ1-5; v_call: TRBV19; clone_size: -; cdr3_nt: TGTGCCAGTAGGACACAAATTCGTAGCAATCAGCCCCAGCATTTT; cdr3_aa: CASRTQIRSNQPQHF
d_call: -; j_call: TRBJ2-2; v_call: TRBV28; clone_size: -; cdr3_nt: TGTGCCAGTGTGAGCGCGAACACCGGGGAGCTGTTTTTT; cdr3_aa: CASVSANTGELFF
d_call: TRBD1; j_call: TRBJ2-1; v_call: TRBV27; clone_size: -; cdr3_nt: TGTGCCAGCAGTCCCCGTCTAGGGGGCGTGAATGAGCAGTTCTTC; cdr3_aa: CASSPRLGGVNEQFF
d_call: TRBD2; j_call: TRBJ2-3; v_call: TRBV7-2; clone_size: -; cdr3_nt: TGTGCCAGCAGCTCGGGACTAGCGGGAGGAACAGATACGCAGTATTTT; cdr3_aa: CASSSGLAGGTDTQYF
d_call: -; j_call: TRBJ2-2; v_call: TRBV11-2; clone_size: few; cdr3_nt: TGTGCCAGCAGCCCAATATCCCGCCGGGAGCTGTTTTTT; cdr3_aa: CASSPISRRELFF
d_call: TRBD2; j_call: TRBJ2-5; v_call: TRBV5-4; clone_size: -; cdr3_nt: TGTGCCAGCAGCCTAGCGGGAGGGGCAGAGACCCAGTACTTC; cdr3_aa: CASSLAGGAETQYF
d_call: TRBD1; j_call: TRBJ2-3; v_call: TRBV7-2; clone_size: -; cdr3_nt: TGTGCCAGCAGCAGCAGGGGGCGCGAGGATACGCAGTATTTT; cdr3_aa: CASSSRGREDTQYF
d_call: TRBD2; j_call: TRBJ2-7; v_call: TRBV7-6; clone_size: -; cdr3_nt: TGTGCCAGCAGAGCGGGGAGAGGTAGCGGGAAGCGAGAGCAGTACTTC; cdr3_aa: CASRAGRGSGKREQYF
d_call: -; j_call: TRBJ2-2; v_call: TRBV7-3; clone_size: -; cdr3_nt: TGTGCCAGCAGCCCGAAAGACGGTAACACCGGGGAGCTGTTTTTT; cdr3_aa: CASSPKDGNTGELFF
d_call: TRBD1; j_call: TRBJ2-3; v_call: TRBV27; clone_size: once; cdr3_nt: TGTGCCAGCAGTTTATTCCCACAGGGGGCTAGAGATACGCAGTATTTT; cdr3_aa: CASSLFPQGARDTQYF
d_call: TRBD2; j_call: TRBJ2-5; v_call: TRBV10-1; clone_size: -; cdr3_nt: TGCGCCAGCAGTGAAGGCGGGAGTGGTGAGACCCAGTACTTC; cdr3_aa: CASSEGGSGETQYF
d_call: -; j_call: TRBJ2-7; v_call: TRBV28; clone_size: few; cdr3_nt: TGTGCCAGCAGTTTGCGCCTCCGGGAGCAGTACTTC; cdr3_aa: CASSLRLREQYF
d_call: TRBD2; j_call: TRBJ2-3; v_call: TRBV28; clone_size: -; cdr3_nt: TGTGCCAGCAGCCGAGGACTAGCGGGAGCTAGCACAGATACGCAGTATTTT; cdr3_aa: CASSRGLAGASTDTQYF
d_call: TRBD2; j_call: TRBJ2-3; v_call: TRBV7-9; clone_size: -; cdr3_nt: TGTGCCAGCAGCCAAGACGATCTACGGAGCGGGATACACACAGATACGCAGTATTTT; cdr3_aa: CASSQDDLRSGIHTDTQYF
d_call: TRBD2; j_call: TRBJ2-3; v_call: TRBV2; clone_size: -; cdr3_nt: TGTGCCAGCAGTGACAGGGAGGGGACAGATACGCAGTATTTT; cdr3_aa: CASSDREGTDTQYF
d_call: TRBD2; j_call: TRBJ2-7; v_call: TRBV6-1; clone_size: -; cdr3_nt: TGTGCCAGCTTCCCGGGGGGGGGATCCTACGAGCAGTACTTC; cdr3_aa: CASFPGGGSYEQYF
d_call: TRBD1; j_call: TRBJ1-1; v_call: TRBV18; clone_size: -; cdr3_nt: TGTGCCAGCTCACCAGGGACAGGGTACTCAAACACTGAAGCTTTCTTT; cdr3_aa: CASSPGTGYSNTEAFF
d_call: -; j_call: TRBJ2-3; v_call: TRBV4-1; clone_size: -; cdr3_nt: TGCGCCAGCAGCCAAGATGGCGGGACTGTCACAGATACGCAGTATTTT; cdr3_aa: CASSQDGGTVTDTQYF
d_call: TRBD2; j_call: TRBJ2-7; v_call: TRBV5-1; clone_size: -; cdr3_nt: TGCGCCAGCAGCACTAGCGGGAGCTACGAGCAGTACTTC; cdr3_aa: CASSTSGSYEQYF
d_call: -; j_call: TRBJ2-2; v_call: TRBV2; clone_size: few; cdr3_nt: TGTGCCAGCCCGAAGAACACCGGGGAGCTGTTTTTT; cdr3_aa: CASPKNTGELFF
d_call: -; j_call: TRBJ2-2; v_call: TRBV5-1; clone_size: -; cdr3_nt: TGCGCCAGCAGCTTGGATGGGGCGACCGGGGAGCTGTTTTTT; cdr3_aa: CASSLDGATGELFF
d_call: -; j_call: TRBJ1-3; v_call: TRBV18; clone_size: -; cdr3_nt: TGTGCCAGCTCACCACAGGGCTCTGGAAACACCATATATTTT; cdr3_aa: CASSPQGSGNTIYF
d_call: -; j_call: TRBJ1-1; v_call: TRBV5-1; clone_size: -; cdr3_nt: TGCGCCAGCAGCTTGGTAGCCGGGGGGAACACTGAAGCTTTCTTT; cdr3_aa: CASSLVAGGNTEAFF
d_call: TRBD1; j_call: TRBJ1-5; v_call: TRBV2; clone_size: -; cdr3_nt: TGTGCCAGCAGTGGGACAGGGGATCAGCCCCAGCATTTT; cdr3_aa: CASSGTGDQPQHF
d_call: -; j_call: TRBJ2-2; v_call: TRBV28; clone_size: -; cdr3_nt: TGTGCCAGCAGGATGGGGAGGGGGCACACCGGGGAGCTGTTTTTT; cdr3_aa: CASRMGRGHTGELFF
d_call: TRBD1; j_call: TRBJ2-7; v_call: TRBV2; clone_size: -; cdr3_nt: TGTGCCAGCACCGAGGGACAGGGGTCCTACGAGCAGTACTTC; cdr3_aa: CASTEGQGSYEQYF
d_call: -; j_call: TRBJ2-2; v_call: TRBV19; clone_size: -; cdr3_nt: TGTGCCAGTAATTGGGCAGCCCGCGTTGGCGGGGAGCTGTTTTTT; cdr3_aa: CASNWAARVGGELFF
d_call: -; j_call: TRBJ2-7; v_call: TRBV7-2; clone_size: once; cdr3_nt: TGTGCCAGCAGCTTAGATCACAGGGTGAAGGGCGAGCAGTACTTC; cdr3_aa: CASSLDHRVKGEQYF